These T cell receptor beta chains were read from a single sample in a study of T-cell reconstitution after alpha-beta-depleted transplantation in children. TCRdb recomputed calls from the PCR reads with MiXCR, one row per CDR3 protein. Of about 610,000 distinct CDR3 sequences listed, roughly a tenth are singletons. Sequencing was performed on PBMCs from the stem cell graft donor, taken from the stem cell graft. Source of these receptors: a human donor who donated a stem cell graft to a child with acute myeloid leukemia. The CDR3 runs from the conserved cysteine through the conserved F or W. D genes are given only for firm matches. The listing skips clone size in some rows; elsewhere it reads once, few, many or a size class.

d_call,v_call,j_call,clone_size,cdr3_aa,cdr3_nt
NA,TRBV12-3/TRBV12-4,TRBJ2-1,many,CASNQGYSYNEQFF,TGTGCCAGCAATCAGGGATACTCCTACAATGAGCAGTTCTTC
NA,TRBV7-2,TRBJ2-1,many,CASSPTSASSYNEQFF,TGTGCCAGCAGCCCGACTAGTGCAAGCTCCTACAATGAGCAGTTCTTC
NA,TRBV12-3/TRBV12-4,TRBJ1-2,many,CASSLDSGYGYTF,TGTGCCAGCAGTTTGGACAGTGGTTATGGCTACACCTTC
TRBD1,TRBV6-2/TRBV6-3,TRBJ2-7,few,CATKRTTGSYEQYF,TGTGCCACCAAACGAACGACAGGGAGCTACGAGCAGTACTTC
NA,TRBV5-1,TRBJ1-2,NA,CASSLIEGPYGYTF,TGCGCCAGCAGCCTGATTGAGGGCCCGTACGGCTACACCTTC
NA,TRBV12-3/TRBV12-4,TRBJ2-6,many,CASSFSPSGANVLTF,TGTGCCAGCAGTTTCTCTCCCTCGGGGGCCAACGTCCTGACTTTC
NA,TRBV9,TRBJ1-3,many,CASSSRREGPSGNTIYF,TGTGCCAGCAGCTCCCGAAGGGAGGGCCCCTCTGGAAACACCATATATTTT
TRBD2,TRBV20-1,TRBJ2-1,NA,CSANRARTSYNEQFF,TGCAGTGCGAATCGCGCGCGGACTAGCTACAATGAGCAGTTCTTC
TRBD2,TRBV3-1,TRBJ2-2,NA,CASSQTSGRTGELFF,TGTGCCAGCAGCCAAACTAGCGGGCGGACCGGGGAGCTGTTTTTT
NA,TRBV6-1,TRBJ2-5,few,CASSRGPGQETQYF,TGTGCCAGCAGCCGCGGGCCCGGCCAAGAGACCCAGTACTTC
TRBD2,TRBV29-1,TRBJ2-3,few,CSVRTSGTSRDTQYF,TGCAGCGTGAGAACTAGCGGGACCTCACGGGATACGCAGTATTTT